Below are 30 T cell receptor beta chains sequenced from a single sample in a study of CXCR3-negative and CXCR3-positive naive CD8 T cells. The libraries of TRB cDNA were constructed through 5' RACE using UMI labels. TCRdb re-called the 5' RACE reads, yielding one record per CDR3 amino acid sequence without DNA. In total, the table holds 5,000 to 6,500 distinct CDR3 sequences. Specimen: naive CXCR3- CD8+ T cells from blood. This sample's subset: CD45RO-CCR7+CD27+CD95- naive CD8+ T cells lacking CXCR3 (TNR3-). These TCRs come from a human donor in good health. Some clones in this sample may be carry-over from other donors' samples.

Considering frequency, this clonotype is medium-sized. The genes are TRBV12-3 or TRBV12-4 and TRBJ1-2. The CDR3 is 13 amino acids. The CDR3 here is CASSFTAEEGYTF.

By frequency, this clonotype registers medium-sized. This chain uses TRBV9 with TRBJ1-2; TCRdb's D call of TRBD1 is untestable without DNA. This CDR3 comprises 15 residues. Germline V gene data show CDR1 as SGDLS and CDR2 as YYNGEE. This CDR3 reads CASSLGTVGNYGYTF.

This clonotype shows up as medium-sized by frequency. The V call is TRBV29-1, the J call TRBJ2-3; TCRdb gives TRBD2 as the D gene, but with no DNA this cannot be confirmed. In germline, CDR1 is SQVTM, CDR2 ANQGSEA. This CDR3 contains 15 residues. The CDR3 sequence: CSVAGVAGVKDTQYF.

The J gene is TRBJ2-1, the V gene TRBV29-1; the D call of TRBD1 rests on TCRdb alone, since no DNA is present to check it. This CDR3 is 14 amino acids long. Germline CDR1 SQVTM, CDR2 ANQGSEA. Here the CDR3 reads CSVAQMVQGGEQFF.

By frequency, this clonotype registers medium-sized (0.01 to 0.1%). This rearrangement joins TRBV20-1 to TRBJ2-3. The CDR3 runs 14 residues. The germline CDR1 and CDR2 sequences are DFQATT and SNEGSKA (reference sequence). CDR3 protein: CSARDDVPLDTQYF.

This clonotype is labeled medium-sized based on frequency. The chain combines TRBV4-1 with TRBJ2-1. Germline CDR1 is MGHRA and CDR2 is YSYEKL. The CDR3 is 14 amino acids. CDR3 loop: CASSYFSGSSEQFF.

The chain combines TRBV5-6 with TRBJ2-1; TCRdb lists TRBD2, though no DNA is available to test this call. The CDR3 contains 16 residues. Germline V gives CDR1 SGHDT, CDR2 YYEEEE. CDR3 in amino acids: CASSLAGLVTSDEQFF.

This rearrangement joins TRBV29-1 to TRBJ2-1; TCRdb gives TRBD2 as the D gene, but with no DNA this cannot be confirmed. The germline gives CDR1 SQVTM, CDR2 ANQGSEA. The CDR3 spans 13 residues. The CDR3 region is CSVVLIAGGEQFF.

V and J are TRBV10-3 and TRBJ2-2; the TRBD1 assignment by TCRdb is unverifiable without DNA. The length of the CDR3 is 19 residues. The germline V gene encodes CDR1 ENHRY and CDR2 SYGVKD. CDR3 sequence: CAISGMADSFGVNTGELFF.

The rearrangement joins TRBV29-1 to TRBJ2-4; with no DNA, the TCRdb D assignment of TRBD1 cannot be verified. Germline V CDR1 and CDR2: SQVTM, ANQGSEA. The CDR3 is 12 residues long. The CDR3 sequence is CSAWTAQNIQYF.

Judged by frequency, this clonotype is medium-sized. The chain carries TRBV20-1 and TRBJ2-3; TCRdb's D call of TRBD2 is untestable without DNA. The CDR3 runs 15 residues. Germline loops: CDR1 DFQATT, CDR2 SNEGSKA (reference sequence). CDR3 region: CSAQDLAGRVDTQYF.

This clonotype ranks as medium-sized (0.01 to 0.1%) in terms of frequency. V is TRBV21-1 and J is TRBJ2-5; TCRdb picks TRBD2, but there is no DNA to check that call. TRBV21-1 is assigned pseudogene status. CDR3 length: 12 amino acids. The CDR3 region is CAIWTEGETQYF.

The rearrangement uses TRBV25-1 and TRBJ2-7; TCRdb selects TRBD1, and the lack of DNA leaves this call unchecked. From germline, CDR1 is MGHDK and CDR2 SYGVNS. This CDR3 is built from 15 residues. The CDR3 sequence is CASSSIRDTVGEQYF.

The chain employs TRBV6-6 and TRBJ2-4; TCRdb's D gene call, TRBD2, goes unchecked for lack of DNA. This CDR3 region has 15 residues. Germline V gene sequence: CDR1 MNHNY, CDR2 SVGAGI (reference sequence). Here the CDR3 reads CASTKEGGAKNIQYF.

According to its frequency, this clonotype is medium-sized. The CDR3 region is CSAINLRETQYF. The chain has TRBV29-1 and TRBJ2-5. Germline CDR1 reads SQVTM; CDR2 reads ANQGSEA. This CDR3 contains 12 residues.

This clonotype is identified as medium-sized from frequency. The chain combines TRBV29-1 with TRBJ2-7; TCRdb proposes TRBD1, but this gene call is untestable without DNA. CDR3 length: 11 amino acids. Germline lookup yields CDR1 SQVTM and CDR2 ANQGSEA. The CDR3 protein is CSAKTGNEQYF.

The chain joins TRBV12-5 to TRBJ2-1; TCRdb picks TRBD1, but there is no DNA to check that call. The CDR3 is 18 residues long. The germline gives CDR1 LGHNT, CDR2 FRNRAP. The CDR3 reads CASGSHDGASINYNEQFF.

In terms of frequency, this clonotype is medium-sized. The CDR3 region is CASSQDRYNQPQHF. The V gene is TRBV4-3, the J gene TRBJ1-5. This CDR3 region has 14 residues. Germline CDR1 and CDR2: LGHNA and YSLEER.

The rearrangement links TRBV27 to TRBJ2-7. The CDR3 has 14 amino acids. From germline, CDR1 is MNHEY and CDR2 SMNVEV (reference sequence). The CDR3 loop is CASSFGGNSYEQYF.

This clonotype shows up as medium-sized by frequency. The chain couples TRBV5-5 to TRBJ1-1; TCRdb names TRBD1, which stays unverified in the absence of DNA. The CDR3 has 16 residues. Germline CDR1 SGHKS, CDR2 YYEKEE (reference sequence). CDR3 protein: CASSLAERQTNTEAFF.

By frequency, this clonotype is medium-sized. The chain carries TRBV19 and TRBJ2-5. CDR1 and CDR2 from the germline V gene are LNHDA and SQIVND (reference sequence). CDR3 length: 13 amino acids. The chain's CDR3 is CASSIGVRETQYF.

The chain recombines TRBV10-3 with TRBJ2-1; the D gene TCRdb calls, TRBD1, cannot be checked with no DNA. CDR1 is ENHRY, CDR2 SYGVKD, per germline. The CDR3 has 15 amino acids. The CDR3 reads CAISESQDWNNEQFF.

The CDR3 loop is CSARQTTSGSSYEQYF. The genes are TRBV20-1 and TRBJ2-7; the TCRdb call, TRBD2, lacks DNA for checking. This CDR3 spans 16 amino acids. CDR1 is DFQATT and CDR2 is SNEGSKA in the germline V gene (reference sequence).

V gene TRBV19 combines with J gene TRBJ1-2. The CDR3 is 15 amino acids. The germline V gene encodes CDR1 LNHDA and CDR2 SQIVND (reference sequence). The CDR3 region is CASSIVSNSGYGYTF.

The chain uses TRBV28 and TRBJ2-7; TCRdb returns TRBD1, unconfirmable since there is no DNA. Germline CDR1 and CDR2: MDHEN and SYDVKM. This CDR3 comprises 15 residues. The CDR3 loop reads CASSLLTGGSYEQYF.

The J gene is TRBJ2-7, the V gene TRBV5-6; TCRdb calls TRBD1, which cannot be checked without DNA. Germline V CDR1 and CDR2: SGHDT, YYEEEE. CDR3 length: 13 amino acids. The CDR3 reads CASSPPRSLKQYF.

Measured by frequency, this clonotype is medium-sized. J is TRBJ1-2 and V is TRBV6-5; TCRdb's D gene call, TRBD1, goes unchecked for lack of DNA. The V gene's germline CDR1 is MNHEY and CDR2 SVGAGI. There are 14 residues in the CDR3. The CDR3 spells CASSYSDRVGGYTF.

Considering frequency, this clonotype is medium-sized. This chain links TRBV15 with TRBJ2-7. Germline assignment: CDR1 LNHNV and CDR2 YYDKDF (reference sequence). The CDR3 contains 14 residues. The CDR3 loop reads CATSRDTGVYEQYF.

This clonotype is called medium-sized based on its frequency. The J gene is TRBJ1-5, the V gene TRBV2; TCRdb lists TRBD1, though no DNA is available to test this call. The CDR3 totals 15 residues. Germline V gene data show CDR1 as SNHLY and CDR2 as FYNNEI. The CDR3 spells CASTSDPGSNQPQHF.

This clonotype registers medium-sized by frequency. CDR3 amino acids: CASSSPWDITYEQYF. This chain joins TRBV5-5 and TRBJ2-7; TCRdb names TRBD1, which stays unverified in the absence of DNA. The CDR3 totals 15 residues. CDR1 SGHKS and CDR2 YYEKEE come from the germline V gene (reference sequence).